What follows are 10 T cell receptor beta chains derived from one specimen sequenced in a study of breast tumors, draining lymph nodes, adjacent tissues. TCRdb used MiXCR to reprocess the multiplex PCR reads, holding one entry per CDR3 protein. The sample lists nearly 200,000 distinct CDR3 sequences, approximately 30% occurring once. The lymph nodes were axillary draining lymph nodes from breast cancer patients. The sample comprised axillary lymph node tissue. These receptors came from a female donor with breast cancer. Some clones in this sample may be carry-over from other donors' samples.

The chain carries TRBV5-6 and TRBJ1-5; D possibly corresponds to TRBD1 (5 bases). The V gene's germline CDR1 is SGHDT and CDR2 YYEEEE. V lost 4 bases and J lost 0, with 14 bases in between. The CDR3 totals 16 residues. The chain's CDR3 is CASSPGPSYSNQPQHF. The CDR3 DNA is TGTGCCAGCAGCCCGGGACCGAGTTATAGCAATCAGCCCCAGCATTTT.

This clonotype was counted ten times or more. V and J are TRBV12-3 or TRBV12-4 and TRBJ1-5, with 7 bases matching TRBD1. The junction had 2 bases not matched to a gene; V was cut back by 2 bases and J by 7 bases. This CDR3 region has 13 residues. CDR3 nucleotide sequence: TGTGCCAGCAGTTTACAGGGGGAACAGCCCCAGCATTTT. Amino acids: CASSLQGEQPQHF.

This clonotype showed up many times. The rearrangement links TRBV29-1 to TRBJ1-2, with a tentative D call TRBD1 (5 bases). The V end was cut by 2 bases, the J end by 0 bases, with 13 bases between. The CDR3 spans 15 residues. CDR1 and CDR2 from the germline V gene are SQVTM and ANQGSEA. CDR3 DNA: TGCAGCGTTGAAACGAGGGACTCGGCTAACTATGGCTACACCTTC. The encoded protein is CSVETRDSANYGYTF.

This clonotype was counted many times. This chain connects TRBV19 to TRBJ1-5; D may be TRBD1 (6 bases). Germline loops: CDR1 LNHDA, CDR2 SQIVND (reference sequence). This CDR3 contains 16 residues. Deletions cut 5 bases from V and 1 base from J, with 15 bases between. The CDR3 loop is CASSGGGSVSNQPQHF. The CDR3 coding sequence is TGTGCCAGTAGTGGAGGGGGTTCTGTAAGCAATCAGCCCCAGCATTTT.

Concerning this clonotype: A much larger clonotype is one base distant, so this may be a read error. The chain uses TRBV5-1 and TRBJ2-2; the D is unclear. This CDR3 comprises 14 residues. Germline V lookup: CDR1 SGHRS, CDR2 YFSETQ. The CDR3 bases are TGCGCCAGCAGGCCCGGACGGAACACCAGGGAGCTGTTTTTT. This sequence encodes CASRPGRNTRELFF.

This clonotype came up many times. This chain joins TRBV28 and TRBJ2-7; 15 nucleotides align to TRBD2. CDR1 and CDR2 from the germline V gene are MDHEN and SYDVKM. CDR3 length equals 18 residues. J gave up 4 bases and V 5 bases, and 12 bases lay outside the gene matches. The CDR3 coding sequence is TGTGCCAGCAGTCAATTAATAGGACTAGCGGGAGGGGGATACGAGCAGTACTTC. Translation gives CASSQLIGLAGGGYEQYF.

The sample holds many counts of this clonotype. The chain is built from TRBV30 and TRBJ2-2; 8 bases fit TRBD2. Germline loops: CDR1 GTSNPN, CDR2 SVGIG (reference sequence). The J segment lost 2 bases and the V segment lost 6 bases, leaving 5 bases of the junction unmatched. This CDR3 is 14 amino acids long. The chain's CDR3 is CACKRGYNTGELFF. CDR3 coding DNA: TGTGCCTGCAAGCGGGGGTATAACACCGGGGAGCTGTTTTTT.

This clonotype occurred many times. This sequence joins TRBV20-1 and TRBJ1-6, with D perhaps matching TRBD1 (5 bases). There are 14 residues in the CDR3. Trimming pared 4 bases from V and 3 bases from J, leaving 10 bases between. Germline V gives CDR1 DFQATT, CDR2 SNEGSKA (reference sequence). The CDR3 is CSAKIGGYNSPLHF. The CDR3 DNA follows: TGCAGTGCTAAGATCGGGGGCTATAATTCACCCCTCCACTTT.

The J gene is TRBJ2-3, the V gene TRBV7-6; 11 bases align to TRBD2. V gave up 2 bases and J gave up 11 bases; unmatched junction bases: 9. Germline V gene lookup returns CDR1 SGHVS and CDR2 FNYEAQ. The CDR3 is 15 amino acids. The CDR3 coding sequence is TGTGCCAGCAGCTTAAGAACTAGCGGGAGCGATGAGCAGTATTTT. Encoded protein: CASSLRTSGSDEQYF.

V and J are TRBV20-1 and TRBJ2-5; the match to TRBD1 covers 7 bases. The trim removed 4 bases at V and 0 bases at J, leaving 8 bases unmatched. Germline V gene lookup returns CDR1 DFQATT and CDR2 SNEGSKA (reference sequence). The CDR3 runs to 15 residues. The DNA for the CDR3 is TGCAGTGCTACTAAGACAGGGCGAGACCAAGAGACCCAGTACTTC. Protein: CSATKTGRDQETQYF.